The clone carrying this TCR beta chain was seen just once. What it binds is unknown. This specimen comes from a study of T cell responses to AZD1222 COVID-19 vaccine. Overall study results and limits: Spike-specific TCRs gained breadth and depth after people received two AZD1222 doses. Baseline seropositivity characterized only six AZD1222 recipients. It should be noted that donors were predominantly white British and more often female, and clonal diversity was possibly underestimated.

TCRdb's table, derived via immunoSEQ multiplex PCR, lists solely in-frame clones and lacks some. The sample holds about 100,000 clones; about 87% are singletons and the top ten take about 1.8%. The CDR3 is 14 amino acids. The germline CDR1 and CDR2 sequences are SEHNR and FQNEAQ (reference sequence). Trimming left V 5 bases short and J 3 bases short, with 13 bases between. This receptor was obtained from an adult in good health. J is TRBJ1-2 and V is TRBV7-9; TRBD1 might be the D (6 bases). Sequencing was performed on peripheral blood, taken on day 0 of AZD1222 vaccination. CDR3 sequence (DNA): TGTGCCAGCAGCGCAACAGGGTTATACTATGGCTACACCTTC. Translated: CASSATGLYYGYTF.